This is a list of T cell receptor beta chains from one sample in a study of T-cell memory formation after mild COVID-19. TCRdb used MiXCR to reprocess the 5' RACE reads, holding one entry per CDR3 protein. The sample contains roughly 170,000 distinct CDR3 sequences, less than 20% of which appear only once. What was sequenced was PBMCs or a T cell subset sorted from them (not recorded which). The receptor set was obtained from a man younger than 35 who had mild COVID-19 (a few samples of this study predate the infection). Cell type and time point are not known. Each CDR3 is given with its conserved first and last residue.

TRBJ1-2 13 TRBV7-2 CASSRTRNYGYTF
TRBJ1-1 18 TRBV5-5 CASSLTFYTPGMNTEAFF
TRBJ2-3 10 TRBV29-1 CSGLDETQYF
TRBJ1-1 13 TRBV7-3 CASRQQGATEAFF
TRBJ2-1 15 TRBV4-3 CASSRQGGTYNEQFF
TRBJ2-1 13 TRBV4-2 CASSPISSNEQFF
TRBJ2-4 14 TRBV7-2 CASSFNRGENIQYF
TRBJ2-3 14 TRBV20-1 CSAKKSGNTDTQYF
TRBJ1-1 15 TRBV6-5 CASSPPGVKFTEAFF
TRBJ1-3 12 TRBV29-1 CSVGDGRNTIYF
TRBJ2-1 17 TRBV18 CASSPPGTGTPYNEQFF
TRBJ2-7 11 TRBV5-4 CASSSQYEQYF
TRBJ1-1 11 TRBV20-1 CSARDRREAFF
TRBJ2-2 17 TRBV6-5 CASSPRAGGLGTGELFF
TRBJ1-3 15 TRBV7-6 CASSLTSGSGNTIYF
TRBJ2-7 13 TRBV5-1 CASSQLQGNEQYF
TRBJ1-5 14 TRBV7-2 CASSLAGAGSDQHF
TRBJ1-2 15 TRBV15 CATSRGPGQGYGYTF
TRBJ2-2 12 TRBV12-3/TRBV12-4 CASSLVAGELFF
TRBJ1-6 20 TRBV7-9 CASSFLSGTRGRKLNSPLHF
TRBJ2-3 15 TRBV24-1 CATSDPRESPDTQYF
TRBJ1-6 15 TRBV7-6 CASSAMIRDNSPLHF
TRBJ2-1 13 TRBV7-2 CASSLDSVGEQFF
TRBJ2-3 13 TRBV24-1 CATSDLLKDTQYF
TRBJ2-3 16 TRBV11-2 CASSFTGTSGTDTQYF
TRBJ1-1 15 TRBV18 CASSHSGEYNTEAFF
TRBJ1-1 13 TRBV4-1 CASSQSIKGEAFF
TRBJ1-4 13 TRBV3-1 CASSPEMEEKLFF
TRBJ1-2 12 TRBV6-6 CASSPAGAGYTF
TRBJ1-2 17 TRBV7-9 CASSSRDMGYLRYGYTF
TRBJ1-5 12 TRBV5-6 CASSAGQEPQHF
TRBJ2-1 14 TRBV7-9 CASSFGGQPNEQFF
TRBJ2-4 17 TRBV18 CASSTPPGRGGKNIQYF
TRBJ1-1 11 TRBV2 CASRYDTEAFF
TRBJ2-3 16 TRBV29-1 CSVEDPSGGAGDTQYF
TRBJ2-3 16 TRBV5-1 CASSLEGAGATDTQYF
TRBJ2-3 16 TRBV20-1 CSARDADVLSGDTQYF
TRBJ2-3 17 TRBV9 CASSPPPGLAGTDTQYF
TRBJ1-2 14 TRBV12-3/TRBV12-4 CASSVDRTDYGYTF
TRBJ2-3 18 TRBV11-2 CASAIGASGGASTDTQYF
TRBJ1-2 14 TRBV3-1 CASSQASGRAYYTF
TRBJ2-1 13 TRBV7-2 CASSLDVVVEQFF
TRBJ2-5 14 TRBV5-1 CASSRNPSEETQYF
TRBJ2-1 15 TRBV14 CASSRDRGRMNEQFF
TRBJ1-3 14 TRBV20-1 CSAGQGAVGNTIYF
TRBJ1-3 14 TRBV30 CARRDPDSGNTIYF
TRBJ2-1 15 TRBV7-8 CASSPWEDLYNEQFF
TRBJ2-1 15 TRBV5-1 CASRGDPWAYNEQFF
TRBJ1-2 15 TRBV5-1 CASSLEVTGGHGYTF
TRBJ2-5 13 TRBV20-1 CSAREPSGETQYF
TRBJ2-7 13 TRBV6-2/TRBV6-3 CDSSSRGGNEQYF
TRBJ2-7 13 TRBV20-1 CSATTGGTYEQYF
TRBJ1-1 14 TRBV6-5 CASSYDRGGTEAFF
TRBJ1-4 16 TRBV6-5 CASTHLRRGTVEKLFF